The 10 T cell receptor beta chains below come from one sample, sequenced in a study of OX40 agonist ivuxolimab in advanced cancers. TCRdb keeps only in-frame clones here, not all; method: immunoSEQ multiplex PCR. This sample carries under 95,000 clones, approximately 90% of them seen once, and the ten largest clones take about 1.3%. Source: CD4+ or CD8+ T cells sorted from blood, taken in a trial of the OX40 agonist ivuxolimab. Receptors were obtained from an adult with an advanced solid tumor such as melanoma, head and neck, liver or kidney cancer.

The CDR3 DNA reads as TGTGCCAGCAGCTTAAGGCGGACAGGGGTCTCAGATACGCAGTATTTT. Translated, it gives CASSLRRTGVSDTQYF. This chain uses TRBV7-2 with TRBJ2-3, with 9 bases matching TRBD1. In germline, CDR1 is SGHTA, CDR2 FQGNSA. The CDR3 runs 16 residues. The V and J ends lost 2 bases and 4 bases, in that order; junction bases with no gene match: 7.

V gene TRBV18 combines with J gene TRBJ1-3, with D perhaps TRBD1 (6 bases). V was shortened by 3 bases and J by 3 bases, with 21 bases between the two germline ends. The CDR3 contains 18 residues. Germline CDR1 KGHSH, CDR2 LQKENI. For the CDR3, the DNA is TGTGCCAGCTCACCCCCGGAGGGGCGCAGGGGCGTTGGAAACACCATATATTTT. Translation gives CASSPPEGRRGVGNTIYF.

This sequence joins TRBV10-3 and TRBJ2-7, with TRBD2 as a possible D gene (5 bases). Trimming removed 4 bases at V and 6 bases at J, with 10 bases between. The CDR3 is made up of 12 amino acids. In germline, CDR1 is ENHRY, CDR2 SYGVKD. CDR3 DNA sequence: TGTGCCATCAGTGCGGAGGAATCCGAGCAGTACTTC. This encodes CAISAEESEQYF.

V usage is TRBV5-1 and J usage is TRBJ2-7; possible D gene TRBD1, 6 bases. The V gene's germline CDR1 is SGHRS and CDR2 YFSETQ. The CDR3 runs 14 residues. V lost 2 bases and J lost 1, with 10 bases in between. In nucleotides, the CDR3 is TGCGCCAGCAGCTTCCGACAGGCGTCCTACGAGCAGTACTTC. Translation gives CASSFRQASYEQYF.

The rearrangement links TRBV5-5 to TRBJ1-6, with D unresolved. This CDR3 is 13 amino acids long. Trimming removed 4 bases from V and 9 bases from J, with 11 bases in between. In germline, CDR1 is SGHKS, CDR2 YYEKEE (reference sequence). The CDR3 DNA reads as TGTGCCAGCAGCCAATCCGTGGGTTCACCCCTCCACTTT. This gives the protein CASSQSVGSPLHF.

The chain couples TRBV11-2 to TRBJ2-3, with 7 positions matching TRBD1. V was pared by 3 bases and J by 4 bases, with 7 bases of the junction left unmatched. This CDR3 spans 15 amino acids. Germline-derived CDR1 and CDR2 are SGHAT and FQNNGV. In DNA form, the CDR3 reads TGTGCCAGCAGCTTGGGACAGCCAGGAGCAGATACGCAGTATTTT. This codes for CASSLGQPGADTQYF.

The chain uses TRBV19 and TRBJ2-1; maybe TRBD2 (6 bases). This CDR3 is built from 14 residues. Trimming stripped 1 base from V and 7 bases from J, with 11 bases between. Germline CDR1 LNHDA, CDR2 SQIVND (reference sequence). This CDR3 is CASSIAGDWNEQFF. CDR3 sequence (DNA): TGTGCCAGTAGTATAGCGGGGGACTGGAATGAGCAGTTCTTC.

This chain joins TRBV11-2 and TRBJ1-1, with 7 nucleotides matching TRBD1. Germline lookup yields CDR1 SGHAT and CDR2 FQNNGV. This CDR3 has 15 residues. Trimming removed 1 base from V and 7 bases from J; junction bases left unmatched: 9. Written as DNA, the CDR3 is TGTGCCAGCAGCTTAGCGGAATATTCAGGGGGTGAAGCTTTCTTT. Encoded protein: CASSLAEYSGGEAFF.

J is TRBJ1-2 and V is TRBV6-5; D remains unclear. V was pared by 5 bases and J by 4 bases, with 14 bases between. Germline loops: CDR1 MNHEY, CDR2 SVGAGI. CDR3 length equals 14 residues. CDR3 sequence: CASSRGEGLYGYTF. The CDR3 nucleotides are TGTGCCAGCAGTCGCGGCGAGGGTCTCTATGGCTACACCTTC.

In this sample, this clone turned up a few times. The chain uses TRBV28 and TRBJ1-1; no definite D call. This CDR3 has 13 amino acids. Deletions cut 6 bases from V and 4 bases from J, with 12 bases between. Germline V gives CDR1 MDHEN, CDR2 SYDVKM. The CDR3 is CASSWGRVTEAFF. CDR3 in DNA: TGTGCCAGCAGCTGGGGTCGCGTCACTGAAGCTTTCTTT.